Shown below are 9 T cell receptor beta chains from a single sample sequenced in a study of blood T cells in healthy people across ages. Together with a sample-barcoded 5' primer, a J-beta primer mix was included in a second PCR lasting roughly 7 to 11 cycles. Using its own MiXCR run on the 5' RACE reads, TCRdb lists one record per CDR3 protein. This table has 650,000 to 700,000 distinct CDR3 sequences, 40% to 65% appearing once. The sequencing sample was made of blood. These receptors came from a woman of 80 years or more in good health.

The chain links TRBV25-1 to TRBJ2-1; D gene ambiguous. The CDR3 has 19 amino acids. V was shortened by 5 bases and J by 1 base, with 24 bases between the two germline ends. Germline CDR1 and CDR2: MGHDK and SYGVNS. CDR3 bases: TGTGCCAGCAGTCAAACGCTAGGACGCTCGGTATGGTCCTACAATGAGCAGTTCTTC. Translating it yields CASSQTLGRSVWSYNEQFF.

The CDR3 sequence: CASSQDLPGVSYNEQFF. Written as DNA, the CDR3 is TGTGCCAGCAGCCAAGATCTTCCGGGAGTCTCCTACAATGAGCAGTTCTTC. The chain is built from TRBV3-1 and TRBJ2-1; TRBD2 is a possible D gene (6 bases). The CDR3 has 17 residues. Trimming cost V 0 bases and J 0 bases, with 12 bases left between them. The germline V gene has CDR1 LGHDT and CDR2 YNNKEL (reference sequence).

Written as DNA, the CDR3 is TGTGCCAGCAGCGACTACAGGGCCATGAAGAACAATGAGCAGTTCTTC. It translates to CASSDYRAMKNNEQFF. The rearrangement joins TRBV9 to TRBJ2-1; tentatively, D is TRBD1 (6 bases). In germline, CDR1 is SGDLS, CDR2 YYNGEE. Trimming took 3 bases from V and 5 from J, leaving 18 bases between them. The CDR3 contains 16 residues.

The gene calls are TRBV29-1 and TRBJ2-7, with D perhaps TRBD2 (6 bases). Germline-derived CDR1 and CDR2 are SQVTM and ANQGSEA. V was trimmed by 3 bases and J by 0 bases, leaving 12 bases between them. CDR3 length: 14 amino acids. The CDR3: CSVEEGVGSYEQYF. The CDR3 DNA reads as TGCAGCGTTGAGGAGGGAGTTGGCTCCTACGAGCAGTACTTC.

In its sample, this clonotype was seen a few times. This chain connects TRBV7-3 to TRBJ2-2; TRBD1 is a possible D gene (6 bases). V lost 2 bases to trimming and J lost 4 bases, with 14 bases between them. The CDR3 has 16 amino acids. Germline CDR1 and CDR2: SGHTA and FQGTGA. CDR3: CASSLAPGHTTGELFF. CDR3 nucleotide sequence: TGTGCCAGCAGCTTAGCCCCGGGACACACCACCGGGGAGCTGTTTTTT.

This chain uses TRBV20-1 with TRBJ2-5; D gene unclear. TRBJ2-7 matches the DNA end more closely, so the J call is doubtful. Germline assignment: CDR1 DFQATT and CDR2 SNEGSKA (reference sequence). CDR3 length: 12 residues. The CDR3 bases are TGCAGTGCTGGCCCTGACCTGGACGAGCAGTACTTC. This sequence encodes CSAGPDLDEQYF.

This clonotype occurred many times. The chain joins TRBV29-1 to TRBJ2-5; D is perhaps TRBD1 (5 bases). Trimming cost V 6 bases and J 5 bases, with 13 bases left between them. Germline V gene lookup returns CDR1 SQVTM and CDR2 ANQGSEA. The CDR3 loop spans 12 amino acids. Here the CDR3 reads CSVDRQMETQYF. DNA of the CDR3: TGCAGCGTAGATCGACAGATGGAGACCCAGTACTTC.

This chain uses TRBV30 with TRBJ2-5, with a possible D match to TRBD1 (5 bases). The better agreement between TRBJ2-7 and the DNA end casts doubt on the J call. Germline V CDR1 and CDR2: GTSNPN, SVGIG (reference sequence). This CDR3 is built from 13 residues. Here the CDR3 reads CAWSVGPAGEQYF. CDR3 nucleotides: TGTGCCTGGAGTGTGGGGCCAGCTGGCGAGCAGTACTTC.

The chain has TRBV4-1 and TRBJ2-1; unclear D gene. Trimming stripped 5 bases from V and 6 bases from J, with 14 bases between. The CDR3 covers 14 residues. Germline V gives CDR1 MGHRA, CDR2 YSYEKL. CDR3 in DNA: TGCGCCAGCAGCAGACCTTTGCAGGTCAATGAGCAGTTCTTC. Protein sequence: CASSRPLQVNEQFF.